Below, one TCR beta chain is given with its context. The target antigen is unknown. This specimen belongs to a study of human T cells and chemical hapten exposure. Study as a whole: Weekly scalp doses of diphenylcyclopropenone were given to patients during the roughly 23-week study. Across samples, TCR yields varied, mostly owing to small differences in pooled library volumes. General observations from the study: Compared with pre-sensitization or healthy control sets, expanded TCRs clustered more.

Library preparation tagged each individual cDNA molecule with a unique molecular identifier. A single record per CDR3 protein comes from TCRdb applying MiXCR to the RACE reads. The repertoire holds approximately 90,000 distinct CDR3 sequences, with 8.5% as singletons. V gave up 1 base and J gave up 6 bases; unmatched junction bases: 10. Germline-derived CDR1 and CDR2 are SGHTA and FQGNSA. The CDR3 has 16 amino acids. Sample time point: pre-sensitization, week 0. Treatment described: therapeutic diphenylcyclopropenone sensitization with weekly scalp DPC. Here the sequenced sample was whole blood, taken in connection with sensitization to the hapten diphenylcyclopropenone (DPC). The receptor was isolated from a man aged 35 to 55 with alopecia areata. Some clones in this sample may be carry-over from other donors' samples. The chain uses TRBV7-2 and TRBJ2-3, with TRBD1 matching over 7 bases. In DNA form, the CDR3 reads TGTGCCAGCAGCTTAGGGTCGGCTAGCAGGGGGGATACGCAGTATTTT. Amino acids: CASSLGSASRGDTQYF.